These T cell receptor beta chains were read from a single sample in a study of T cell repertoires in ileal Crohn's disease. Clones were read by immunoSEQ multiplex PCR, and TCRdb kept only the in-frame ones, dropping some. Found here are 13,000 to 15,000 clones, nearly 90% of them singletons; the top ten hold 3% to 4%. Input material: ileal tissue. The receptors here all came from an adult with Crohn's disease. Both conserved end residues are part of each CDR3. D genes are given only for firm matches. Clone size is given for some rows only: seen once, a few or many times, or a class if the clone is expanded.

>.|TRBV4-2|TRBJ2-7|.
TGTGCCAGCAGCCAAGGAGGGGACACCTACGAGCAGTACTTC
CASSQGGDTYEQYF
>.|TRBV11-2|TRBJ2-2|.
TGTGCCAGCAGCTTAGTATCCGGGAGAGTAGCGACCGGGGAGCTGTTTTTT
CASSLVSGRVATGELFF
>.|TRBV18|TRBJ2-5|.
TGTGCCAGCTCACCCGAGACTAGTCTAGGAGAGACCCGGTACTTC
CASSPETSLGETRYF
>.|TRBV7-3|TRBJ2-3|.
TGTGCCAGCAGCTTCTCGGCTAGCCCAGATACGCAGTATTTT
CASSFSASPDTQYF
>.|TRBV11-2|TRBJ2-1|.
TGTGCCAGCAGCTTAGATGACATGAATGAGCAGTTCTTC
CASSLDDMNEQFF
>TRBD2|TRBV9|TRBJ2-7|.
TGTGCCAGCAGTGCCTATGGGACGGGAGGCGACGAGCAGTACTTC
CASSAYGTGGDEQYF
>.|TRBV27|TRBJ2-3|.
TGTGCCGAGCGAGGCACAGATACGCAGTATTTT
CAERGTDTQYF
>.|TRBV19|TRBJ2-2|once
TGTGCCAGTAGTGCCCGCCAGGGGAGGAACACCGGGGAGCTGTTTTTT
CASSARQGRNTGELFF
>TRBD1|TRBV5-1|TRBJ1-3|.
TGCGCCAGCAGCTCACAGGGGACTGGAAACACCATATATTTT
CASSSQGTGNTIYF
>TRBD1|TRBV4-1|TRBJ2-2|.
TGCGCCAGCAGCCAGGGGGACAGGAACACCGGGGAGCTGTTTTTT
CASSQGDRNTGELFF
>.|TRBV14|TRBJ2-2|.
TGTGCCAGCAGCCTATTACCGGGAACCCCCATGCCCCGAACGAACACCGGGGAGCTGTTTTTT
CASSLLPGTPMPRTNTGELFF
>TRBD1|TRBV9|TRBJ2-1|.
TGTGCCAGCAGCGCGGATCCGGGACAGGGGGCGAATGAGCAGTTCTTC
CASSADPGQGANEQFF
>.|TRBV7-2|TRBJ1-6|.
TGTGCCAGCAGCCGACAAATACAGGGAAATTCACCCCTCCACTTT
CASSRQIQGNSPLHF
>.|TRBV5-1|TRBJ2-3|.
TGCGCCAGCAGCCCTAACACAGATACGCAGTATTTT
CASSPNTDTQYF
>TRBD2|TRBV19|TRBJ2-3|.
TGTGCCAGTAGTATTTCCGTGGGACTAGCGGACTACACAGATACGCAGTATTTT
CASSISVGLADYTDTQYF
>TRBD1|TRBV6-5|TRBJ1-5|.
TGTGCCAGCAGTTCACAGGGGTACCAGCCCCAGCATTTT
CASSSQGYQPQHF
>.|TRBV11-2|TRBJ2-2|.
TGTGCCAGCAGCTCCAGAGGCACCGGGGAGCTGTTTTTT
CASSSRGTGELFF
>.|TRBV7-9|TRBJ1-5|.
TGTGCCAGCAGCTTCACCGGGAATAATCAGCCCCAGCATTTT
CASSFTGNNQPQHF
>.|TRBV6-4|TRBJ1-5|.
TGTGCCAGCAGTGTTCTCCCCCGAATAGCCCAGCATTTT
CASSVLPRIAQHF
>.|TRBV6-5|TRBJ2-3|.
TGTGCCAGCAGTTACGCGCGACATCTGGCAGATACGCAGTATTTT
CASSYARHLADTQYF
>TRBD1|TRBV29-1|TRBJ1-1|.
TGCAGCGTCGAAAGGGACAGGGGCGCTGAAGCTTTCTTT
CSVERDRGAEAFF
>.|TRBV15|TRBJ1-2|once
TGTGCCACCAGCAGAGAGGTCACTTCTGGTCGGGGCTACACCTTC
CATSREVTSGRGYTF
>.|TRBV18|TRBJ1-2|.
TGTGCCAGCTCAGACAAACAGGGCGATACTAACTATGGCTACACCTTC
CASSDKQGDTNYGYTF
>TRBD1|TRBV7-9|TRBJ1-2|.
TGTGCCAGCAGCTACGGGACAGTCTTCTATGGCTACACCTTC
CASSYGTVFYGYTF
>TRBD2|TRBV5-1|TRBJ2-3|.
TGCGCCAGCAAGGTCCCTAGCGGGGGGGTCGATACGCAGTATTTT
CASKVPSGGVDTQYF
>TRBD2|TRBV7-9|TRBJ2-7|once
TGTGCCAGCAGCTCCAAGACTGGCGGGAGCTTCGAGCAGTACTTC
CASSSKTGGSFEQYF
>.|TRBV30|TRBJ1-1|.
TGTGCCTGGAGTGTTGGACAGAGGTTCACTGAAGCTTTCTTT
CAWSVGQRFTEAFF
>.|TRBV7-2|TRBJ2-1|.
TGTGCCAGCAGTCAACCGCAGGTCAATGAGCAGTTCTTC
CASSQPQVNEQFF
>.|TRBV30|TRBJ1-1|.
TGTGCCTGGAGTGGCGGCGGCACTGAAGCTTTCTTT
CAWSGGGTEAFF
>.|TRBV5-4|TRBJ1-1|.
TGTGCCAGCAGCTCGGGGGTCGCCGCGGGGGAAGCTTTCTTT
CASSSGVAAGEAFF
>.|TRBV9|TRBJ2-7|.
TGTGCCAGCAGCGTAGGTGGCGGAACTACCTACGAGCAGTACTTC
CASSVGGGTTYEQYF
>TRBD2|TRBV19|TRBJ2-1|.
TGTGCCAGTAGTATACTAGCGGGAGGCAGTGAGCAGTTCTTC
CASSILAGGSEQFF
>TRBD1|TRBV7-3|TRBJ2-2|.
TGTGCCAGCAGTCCGTGGACAGGGGGCGTCACCGGGGAGCTGTTTTTT
CASSPWTGGVTGELFF
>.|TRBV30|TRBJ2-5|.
TGTGCCTGGAGTCTAATGTCGCGAGAGACCCAGTACTTC
CAWSLMSRETQYF
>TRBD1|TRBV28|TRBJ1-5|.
TGTGCCAGCAGTGGCTCCGAGGCAGGGGGAAATCAGCCCCAGCATTTT
CASSGSEAGGNQPQHF
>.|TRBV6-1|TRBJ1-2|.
TGTGCCAGCAGTGAAATAGCGCCGCGGGCGCCCATGACCTTC
CASSEIAPRAPMTF
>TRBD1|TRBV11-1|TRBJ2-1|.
TGTGCCAGCAGCGAGGGGACAGGGGCCTACAATGAGCAGTTCTTC
CASSEGTGAYNEQFF
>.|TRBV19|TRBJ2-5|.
TGTGCCAGTAGTTATGGTGGGGGGCAAGAGACCCAGTACTTC
CASSYGGGQETQYF
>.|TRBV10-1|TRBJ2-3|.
TGCGCCAGCAGTGTCCACGGGAGTCTAGCGACAGATACGCAGTATTTT
CASSVHGSLATDTQYF
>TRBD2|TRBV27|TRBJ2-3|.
TGTGCCAGCAGTCCACGGACAGCGGGGGCAGATACGCAGTATTTT
CASSPRTAGADTQYF
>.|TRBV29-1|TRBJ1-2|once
TGCAGCGTTGAGCAGGGAGGGTATGGCTACACCTTC
CSVEQGGYGYTF
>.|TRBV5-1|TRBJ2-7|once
TGCGCCAGCAGCTTGTCCGGGAGCTCCTACGAGCAGTACTTC
CASSLSGSSYEQYF
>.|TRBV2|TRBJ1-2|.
TGTGCCAGCAGTTGGGGAGGTGGCTACACCTTC
CASSWGGGYTF
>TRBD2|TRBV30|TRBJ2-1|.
TGTGCCTGGCAGGGACTAGCGGCCTACAATGAGCAGTTCTTC
CAWQGLAAYNEQFF
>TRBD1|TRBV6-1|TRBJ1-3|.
TGTGCCAGCGGGAACAGGGGTACCGGAAACACCATATATTTT
CASGNRGTGNTIYF
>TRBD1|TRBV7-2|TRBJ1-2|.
TGTGCCAGCAGCTCGAGGGGACAGGGGGCGGGTAACTATGGCTACACCTTC
CASSSRGQGAGNYGYTF